This T cell receptor (beta chain) was sequenced for a study of cytomegalovirus exposure and HLA in healthy donors. PCR used 60 Vbeta primers and 13 Jbeta primers. Generated by immunoSEQ multiplex PCR, the TCRdb table keeps only in-frame clones and is missing some. In the table there are around 90,000 clones, over 60% of which are singletons. The germline V and J ends were trimmed by 2 bases and 8 bases, with 12 bases remaining between them. Per germline, CDR1 SGHVS and CDR2 FNYEAQ. The CDR3 length is 14 residues. This clonotype was obtained from a boy younger than 18 in good health and CMV-seropositive. Sequencing was carried out using PBMCs. J is TRBJ1-4 and V is TRBV7-6; D unresolved. The CDR3 DNA reads TGTGCCAGCAGCTTACTACCGGGAGGCGAAAAACTGTTTTTT. It codes for CASSLLPGGEKLFF.